This record concerns one T cell receptor beta chain sequence. Sequencing used immunoSEQ multiplex PCR; TCRdb keeps in-frame clones, though not all of them. The sample yields 200,000 to 300,000 clones, around four fifths seen once. Between the trimmed V and J ends, which lost 6 bases and 1 base, there was a span of 17 bases. The germline CDR1 and CDR2 sequences are LNHDA and SQIVND (reference sequence). CDR3 length: 16 amino acids. The record originates from a study of blood T cell repertoires in COVID-19. The sample was peripheral blood. The rearrangement links TRBV19 to TRBJ2-3, with D possibly being TRBD2 (7 bases). The TCR sequence derives from a woman aged 55-75 years with active or convalescent COVID-19. This CDR3 reads CASRASGRGRTDTQYF. The DNA for the CDR3 is TGTGCCAGTAGAGCCTCGGGGCGGGGGCGCACAGATACGCAGTATTTT.